Below are 22 T cell receptor beta chains sequenced from a single sample in a study of blood T cells in healthy people across ages. Then a second PCR, running about 6 to 12 cycles, was carried out with a sample-barcoded 5' primer and a J-beta primer mix. MiXCR, applied by TCRdb to the 5' RACE reads, yields one record per CDR3 protein. The data hold about 380,000 distinct CDR3 sequences, with approximately 47% observed a single time. The sequencing input was blood. These receptors all stem from a man aged 55 to 70 in good health.

Points on this clonotype: This could be a read error, since a much larger clone is one nucleotide away. The rearrangement links TRBV5-1 to TRBJ2-1; tentatively, D is TRBD1 (6 bases). The J call may be in error: the DNA end matches TRBJ2-7 better. CDR1 and CDR2 from the germline V gene are SGHRS and YFSETQ. There are 15 residues in the CDR3. The CDR3 region has the DNA TGCGCCAGCAGCTTGGGGGACACGACCTACATTGAGCAGTACTTC. Encoded protein: CASSLGDTTYIEQYF.

To note about this clonotype: This could be a read error, since a much larger clone is one nucleotide away. V is TRBV5-1 and J is TRBJ2-3; no firm D call. Germline loops: CDR1 SGHRS, CDR2 YFSETQ. V lost 0 bases to trimming and J lost 5 bases, with 4 bases between them. This CDR3 is 12 amino acids long. The CDR3 is CASSLAIDTQYF. CDR3 bases: TGCGCCAGCAGCTTGGCCATAGATACGCAGTATTTT.

The V and J genes are TRBV3-1 and TRBJ2-3; no firm D call. There are 14 residues in the CDR3. Germline V gives CDR1 LGHDT, CDR2 YNNKEL (reference sequence). V was pared by 1 base and J by 6 bases, with 11 bases between. CDR3 DNA: TGTGCCAGCAGCCAAGCCCCCCGTAGGGATACGCAGTATTTT. Its protein product is CASSQAPRRDTQYF.

The chain joins TRBV5-1 to TRBJ2-7, with 9 positions matching TRBD1. Germline CDR1 and CDR2: SGHRS and YFSETQ. CDR3 size: 14 residues. The junction had 8 bases not matched to a gene; V was cut back by 4 bases and J by 6 bases. The CDR3 sequence: CASSAGQGSREQYF. CDR3 sequence (DNA): TGCGCCAGCAGCGCGGGACAGGGTTCCCGCGAGCAGTACTTC.

This clonotype was seen repeatedly, ten times or more. The chain uses TRBV14 and TRBJ1-2; the D gene is possibly TRBD1 (5 bases). CDR3 length equals 16 residues. Trimming took 2 bases from V and 4 from J, leaving 17 bases between them. The V gene's germline CDR1 is SGHDN and CDR2 FVKESK. CDR3 residues: CASSQQTLGPLYGYTF. The CDR3 region has the DNA TGTGCCAGCAGCCAACAAACCTTGGGGCCGCTCTATGGCTACACCTTC.

V is TRBV6-2 or TRBV6-3 and J is TRBJ2-7; unclear D gene. The V end lost 6 bases, the J end lost 4 bases, and 13 bases lay between the germline ends. Germline loops: CDR1 MNHEY, CDR2 SVGEGT. This CDR3 contains 13 residues. CDR3 nucleotides: TGTGCCAGCAGCGCTTCGGACGTTTACGAGCAGTACTTC. It yields the protein CASSASDVYEQYF.

The chain links TRBV20-1 to TRBJ2-4, with D perhaps given as TRBD1 or TRBD2 (5 bases each). The J call is in doubt because the DNA end fits TRBJ2-7 better. The CDR3 loop spans 14 amino acids. CDR1 and CDR2 from the germline V gene are DFQATT and SNEGSKA (reference sequence). This chain's CDR3 is CSATRGYRTYEQYF. The CDR3 DNA reads as TGCAGTGCTACTCGAGGGTACAGGACCTACGAGCAGTACTTC.

This clonotype was observed a few times. The chain is built from TRBV20-1 and TRBJ2-3; no clear D gene. Trimming shortened V by 0 bases and J by 4 bases, and 11 bases separated the two germline ends. There are 14 residues in the CDR3. CDR1 and CDR2 (germline): DFQATT, SNEGSKA (reference sequence). CDR3 amino acids: CSAREPFTPDTQYF. DNA of the CDR3: TGCAGTGCTAGAGAGCCGTTTACCCCAGATACGCAGTATTTT.

This clonotype appeared a few times. The chain links TRBV12-5 to TRBJ2-5, with unresolved D. The CDR3 sequence is 12 residues long. Trimming removed 7 bases at V and 5 bases at J, with 11 bases between. The germline V gene encodes CDR1 LGHNT and CDR2 FRNRAP. The CDR3 DNA reads TGTGCTAGTGCCGTTTCGACGGAGACCCAGTACTTC. This translates into CASAVSTETQYF.

This rearrangement joins TRBV20-1 to TRBJ2-7; TRBD2 aligns across 9 bases. The CDR3 is made up of 13 amino acids. The germline V gene encodes CDR1 DFQATT and CDR2 SNEGSKA (reference sequence). The CDR3 protein is CNAPAGGSYEQYF. As DNA, the CDR3 is TGCAATGCCCCAGCGGGGGGATCCTACGAGCAGTACTTC.

V usage is TRBV12-3 or TRBV12-4 and J usage is TRBJ2-2, with TRBD2 as a possible D gene (5 bases). This CDR3 region has 16 residues. The germline V and J ends were trimmed by 2 bases and 3 bases, with 13 bases remaining between them. DNA of the CDR3: TGTGCCAGCAGTTTAATGGCTAGCCGAGACACCGGGGAGCTGTTTTTT. It codes for CASSLMASRDTGELFF.

This clonotype was seen at least ten times. The rearrangement joins TRBV6-2 or TRBV6-3 to TRBJ2-2; possibly TRBD1 for D (5 bases). V lost 4 bases and J 6 bases, leaving 9 bases between the germline ends. Germline V CDR1 and CDR2: MNHEY, SVGEGT. CDR3 length: 13 residues. In DNA, the CDR3 is TGTGCCAGCAGTTTTGGGGCCGCCGGGGAGCTGTTTTTT. It codes for CASSFGAAGELFF.

This clonotype was observed a handful of times. The chain links TRBV6-5 to TRBJ2-1; the D gene is possibly TRBD2 (6 bases). Germline loops: CDR1 MNHEY, CDR2 SVGAGI. The CDR3 runs to 14 residues. Trimming removed 6 bases at V and 5 bases at J, with 14 bases between. CDR3 protein: CASSSGGVHNEQFF. In DNA form, the CDR3 reads TGTGCCAGCAGCTCAGGCGGGGTCCACAATGAGCAGTTCTTC.

This chain joins TRBV6-5 and TRBJ2-3; no clear D gene. The CDR3 contains 12 residues. Germline lookup yields CDR1 MNHEY and CDR2 SVGAGI. Trimming cost V 8 bases and J 5 bases, with 11 bases left between them. CDR3 sequence reads: CASGMWRDTQYF. The CDR3 DNA sequence: TGTGCCAGCGGGATGTGGAGAGATACGCAGTATTTT.

The J gene is TRBJ2-3, the V gene TRBV6-5; D may be TRBD1 (6 bases). This CDR3 is 16 amino acids long. Trimming took off 0 bases at V and 6 bases at J, with 16 bases between the two ends. Per the germline V gene, CDR1 is MNHEY and CDR2 is SVGAGI. CDR3: CASSYSNQRGMDTQYF. CDR3 bases: TGTGCCAGCAGTTACTCAAATCAGAGGGGGATGGATACGCAGTATTTT.

This clonotype was detected a few times. V gene TRBV28 combines with J gene TRBJ1-2; D is possibly TRBD1 (5 bases). V lost 5 bases, J lost 6 bases, and 13 bases lay in between. Germline V gene lookup returns CDR1 MDHEN and CDR2 SYDVKM. The CDR3 sequence is 13 residues long. As DNA, the CDR3 is TGTGCCAGCAGTGGAGGGGCAGTGAATGGCTACACCTTC. It is translated as CASSGGAVNGYTF.

This rearrangement joins TRBV20-1 to TRBJ1-2; D is perhaps TRBD1 (5 bases). CDR1 is DFQATT and CDR2 is SNEGSKA in the germline V gene (reference sequence). Between the trimmed V and J ends, which lost 6 bases and 0 bases, there was a span of 14 bases. The CDR3 runs to 14 residues. CDR3: CSAGAGGTNYGYTF. DNA of the CDR3: TGCAGTGCCGGAGCCGGGGGAACTAACTATGGCTACACCTTC.

The gene calls are TRBV12-3 or TRBV12-4 and TRBJ2-5; D gene ambiguous. CDR3 length: 15 amino acids. With 6 bases removed from V and 0 bases from J, the gap between germline ends came to 14 bases. The CDR3 nucleotides read TGTGCCAGCAGCCGAGACCCCTCCAACCAAGAGACCCAGTACTTC. Its protein is CASSRDPSNQETQYF.

The chain employs TRBV2 and TRBJ2-1; D might be TRBD2 (6 bases). This CDR3 region has 16 residues. CDR1 and CDR2 (germline): SNHLY, FYNNEI. The V gene lost 3 bases and the J gene lost 11 bases, with 23 bases spanning the gap. The CDR3: CASSDATRGANSKQFF. CDR3 DNA sequence: TGTGCCAGCAGTGATGCGACTCGCGGGGCCAATTCCAAGCAGTTCTTC.

With regard to this clonotype: One junction end disagrees with the germline gene, perhaps due to a read error. V and J are TRBV24-1 and TRBJ2-7, with D possibly called TRBD1 or TRBD2 (7 bases each). Germline CDR1 KGHDR, CDR2 SFDVKD. CDR3 size: 14 residues. CDR3 nucleotides: TGTGTCACCAGGGAGGGACAGCTTACCTACGAGCAGTACTTC. The encoded protein is CVTREGQLTYEQYF.

This clonotype was seen only once. The genes are TRBV3-1 and TRBJ1-2; no clear D. Germline V lookup: CDR1 LGHDT, CDR2 YNNKEL (reference sequence). V lost 1 base and J 11 bases, leaving 11 bases between the germline ends. The CDR3 covers 12 residues. The CDR3 DNA follows: TGTGCCAGCAGCCAAGGGAGGCGTGTGTACACCTTC. Amino acids: CASSQGRRVYTF.

The gene calls are TRBV10-3 and TRBJ2-1; 9 bases are shared with TRBD1. The CDR3 is 18 amino acids. Germline V gene data show CDR1 as ENHRY and CDR2 as SYGVKD. J gave up 5 bases and V 3 bases, and 14 bases lay outside the gene matches. The CDR3 loop is CAISDPGQGPSTDNEQFF. CDR3 DNA: TGTGCCATCAGTGACCCGGGACAGGGACCCTCTACGGACAATGAGCAGTTCTTC.